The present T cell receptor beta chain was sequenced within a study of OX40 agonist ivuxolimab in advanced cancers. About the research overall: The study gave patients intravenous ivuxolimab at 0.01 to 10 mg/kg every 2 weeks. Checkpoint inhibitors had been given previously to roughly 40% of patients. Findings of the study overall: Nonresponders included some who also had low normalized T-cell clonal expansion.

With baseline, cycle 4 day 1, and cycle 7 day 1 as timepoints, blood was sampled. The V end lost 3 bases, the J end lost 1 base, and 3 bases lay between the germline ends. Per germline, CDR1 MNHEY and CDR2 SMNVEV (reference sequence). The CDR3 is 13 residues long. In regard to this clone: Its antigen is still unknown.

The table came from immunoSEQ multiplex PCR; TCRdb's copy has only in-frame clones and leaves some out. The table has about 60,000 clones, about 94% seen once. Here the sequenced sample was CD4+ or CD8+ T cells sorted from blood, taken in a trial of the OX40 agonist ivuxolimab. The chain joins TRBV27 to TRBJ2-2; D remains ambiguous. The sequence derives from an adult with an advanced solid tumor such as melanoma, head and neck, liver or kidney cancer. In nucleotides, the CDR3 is TGTGCCAGCAGTTTGATGAACACCGGGGAGCTGTTTTTT. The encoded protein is CASSLMNTGELFF.